Below, 32 T cell receptor beta chains from the same sample are listed, as sequenced in a study of a mutant IDH1 vaccine in newly diagnosed glioma. For these receptors, no antigen is known. The table came from immunoSEQ multiplex PCR; TCRdb's copy has only in-frame clones and leaves some out. The table records 60,000 or so clones, around four fifths of them present only once. Noted time point: week 35, safety follow-up. Each dose of the vaccine consisted of 300 ug of mutant IDH1 20-mer peptide, with topical imiquimod. Sequencing used PBMCs, obtained from a glioma patient whose treatment included an IDH1 peptide vaccine. The source is a man aged 25-45 years with glioma.

This chain uses TRBV2 with TRBJ2-1; no clear D. The CDR3 has 14 residues. CDR1 is SNHLY, CDR2 FYNNEI, per germline. The V end lost 7 bases, the J end lost 0 bases, and 10 bases lay between the germline ends. The CDR3 spells CASTGPLSYNEQFF. As DNA, the CDR3 is TGTGCCAGCACCGGGCCCCTCTCCTACAATGAGCAGTTCTTC.

The chain employs TRBV27 and TRBJ2-5; no firm D call. This CDR3 comprises 17 residues. V dropped 5 bases and J dropped 5 bases, with 24 bases sitting between them. Germline assignment: CDR1 MNHEY and CDR2 SMNVEV (reference sequence). The CDR3 sequence is CASSGSWRFSSRETQYF. DNA for the CDR3: TGTGCCAGCAGTGGAAGTTGGCGGTTTTCATCGAGGGAGACCCAGTACTTC.

This clone was seen only a few times. CDR3: CASSLVVGDYGYTF. CDR3 coding DNA: TGCGCCAGCAGCTTGGTCGTAGGAGACTATGGCTACACCTTC. This rearrangement joins TRBV5-1 to TRBJ1-2; no clear D gene. Trimming cost V 0 bases and J 3 bases, with 9 bases left between them. The CDR3 contains 14 residues. Germline V gene sequence: CDR1 SGHRS, CDR2 YFSETQ.

The rearrangement uses TRBV5-1 and TRBJ1-3, with TRBD1 matching over 8 bases. The CDR3 is 14 amino acids. Germline CDR1 and CDR2: SGHRS and YFSETQ. The V and J ends lost 4 bases and 4 bases, in that order; junction bases with no gene match: 4. The CDR3 bases are TGCGCCAGCAGCCCGACAGGGGTAGGAAACACCATATATTTT. Translated: CASSPTGVGNTIYF.

The chain carries TRBV10-3 and TRBJ1-1, with D maybe TRBD1 (6 bases). Germline values: CDR1 ENHRY, CDR2 SYGVKD. There are 14 residues in the CDR3. Trimming took 4 bases from V and 7 from J, leaving 16 bases between them. CDR3 region: CAISGRGGHVEAFF. DNA for the CDR3: TGTGCCATCAGTGGGAGGGGGGGGCATGTTGAAGCTTTCTTT.

This clone has a single count. The rearrangement uses TRBV4-1 and TRBJ1-5; no firm D call. V was shortened by 4 bases and J by 3 bases, with 13 bases between the two germline ends. The CDR3 has 15 residues. Germline assignment: CDR1 MGHRA and CDR2 YSYEKL. The chain's CDR3 is CASSPAGGYNQPQHF. CDR3 bases: TGCGCCAGCAGCCCAGCAGGAGGGTACAATCAGCCCCAGCATTTT.

A few counts support this clone. The chain uses TRBV5-5 and TRBJ1-1; TRBD1 is a possible D gene (5 bases). The germline CDR1 and CDR2 sequences are SGHKS and YYEKEE (reference sequence). The CDR3 has 15 amino acids. Deletions cut 4 bases from V and 1 base from J, with 14 bases between. CDR3 nucleotides: TGTGCCAGCAGCCCGCAGACAGATTCGAACACTGAAGCTTTCTTT. It codes for CASSPQTDSNTEAFF.

V usage is TRBV7-6 and J usage is TRBJ1-1; D perhaps matches TRBD1 (6 bases). In germline, CDR1 is SGHVS, CDR2 FNYEAQ. Trimming cost V 5 bases and J 0 bases, with 10 bases left between them. This CDR3 is built from 14 residues. CDR3 in amino acids: CASSVGALNTEAFF. CDR3 nucleotide sequence: TGTGCCAGCAGCGTGGGGGCACTGAACACTGAAGCTTTCTTT.

This chain connects TRBV7-9 to TRBJ1-1, with D hard to call. The CDR3 extends over 14 amino acids. Deletions cut 5 bases from V and 4 bases from J, with 14 bases between. The germline V gene has CDR1 SEHNR and CDR2 FQNEAQ (reference sequence). The chain's CDR3 is CASSISPRGTEAFF. The CDR3, as DNA: TGTGCCAGCAGCATTAGCCCACGGGGCACTGAAGCTTTCTTT.

J is TRBJ1-6 and V is TRBV5-1; tentative D call: TRBD1 (5 bases). CDR3 size: 13 residues. CDR1 and CDR2 (germline): SGHRS, YFSETQ. Deletions cut 2 bases from V and 8 bases from J, with 8 bases between. This CDR3 reads CASSFLGDSPLHF. CDR3 bases: TGCGCCAGCAGCTTCCTAGGGGATTCACCCCTCCACTTT.

The chain is built from TRBV5-6 and TRBJ2-1; TRBD2 agrees at 8 bases. CDR1 SGHDT and CDR2 YYEEEE come from the germline V gene. Losses at the gene ends were 1 base for V and 6 bases for J; bases not matched to a gene: 6. CDR3 length equals 15 residues. The chain's CDR3 is CASSLTGGGPNEQFF. The CDR3 DNA reads TGTGCCAGCAGCTTGACTGGCGGGGGGCCCAATGAGCAGTTCTTC.

The V call is TRBV5-5, the J call TRBJ1-4, with 7 bases that match TRBD1. CDR1 and CDR2 from the germline V gene are SGHKS and YYEKEE (reference sequence). V lost 4 bases to trimming and J lost 8 bases; unmatched junction nucleotides: 5. This CDR3 spans 13 amino acids. The chain's CDR3 is CASSPTGWEKLFF. As DNA, the CDR3 is TGTGCCAGCAGCCCGACAGGGTGGGAAAAACTGTTTTTT.

Within the sample, this clone is medium-sized. This chain joins TRBV10-3 and TRBJ1-5; possibly TRBD1 for D (6 bases). Germline V gives CDR1 ENHRY, CDR2 SYGVKD. The CDR3 has 18 amino acids. Trimming stripped 4 bases from V and 2 bases from J, with 21 bases between. CDR3: CAISATPDRPSGNQPQHF. DNA for the CDR3: TGTGCCATCAGTGCAACCCCGGACAGACCATCGGGCAATCAGCCCCAGCATTTT.

The chain recombines TRBV18 with TRBJ1-2; possible D gene TRBD1, 5 bases. CDR3 length: 14 residues. The V end lost 3 bases, the J end lost 8 bases, and 16 bases lay between the germline ends. In germline, CDR1 is KGHSH, CDR2 LQKENI. CDR3 DNA sequence: TGTGCCAGCTCACCCGTACAGGAATTGAGGGGCTACACCTTC. It yields the protein CASSPVQELRGYTF. Full variable domain (outside the CDR3, taken from reference TRBV18 and TRBJ1-2): NAGVMQNPRHLVRRRGQEARLRCSPMKGHSHVYWYRQLPEEGLKFMVYLQKENIIDESGMPKERFSAEFPKEGPSILRIQQVVRGDSAAYFCASSPVQELRGYTFGSGTRLTVV.

This chain connects TRBV4-1 to TRBJ1-5; D is perhaps TRBD1 (5 bases). The CDR3 is 14 amino acids. V gave up 3 bases and J gave up 3 bases, with 9 bases separating them. Germline assignment: CDR1 MGHRA and CDR2 YSYEKL. This CDR3 reads CASSHRGANQPQHF. CDR3 DNA sequence: TGCGCCAGCAGCCACCGAGGGGCCAATCAGCCCCAGCATTTT.

CDR3 in DNA: TGTGCCAGCAGTCTCTCCGGCGAGGGAATTAGTTCACCCCTCCACTTT. It specifies CASSLSGEGISSPLHF. This sequence joins TRBV9 and TRBJ1-6, with D hard to call. This CDR3 has 16 residues. The V end lost 5 bases, the J end lost 9 bases, and 21 bases lay between the germline ends. Germline loops: CDR1 SGDLS, CDR2 YYNGEE.

This clone was detected a few times. The chain employs TRBV14 and TRBJ1-1; 8 bases are shared with TRBD1. The V segment lost 4 bases and the J segment 3 bases; nucleotides outside the gene matches: 10. The germline V gene has CDR1 SGHDN and CDR2 FVKESK. The CDR3 spans 16 residues. Here the CDR3 DNA reads TGTGCCAGCAGCCTATATCAGGGGGCGCGGGACACTGAAGCTTTCTTT. Its translation: CASSLYQGARDTEAFF.

This chain links TRBV19 with TRBJ1-1; 7 nucleotides align to TRBD1. V lost 5 bases, J lost 1 base, and 4 bases stayed unmatched. Germline assignment: CDR1 LNHDA and CDR2 SQIVND (reference sequence). This CDR3 comprises 14 residues. CDR3 sequence reads: CASSPWTGNTEAFF. The CDR3 bases are TGTGCCAGTAGTCCTTGGACAGGGAACACTGAAGCTTTCTTT.

The CDR3 sequence: CSARESGGSTDTQYF. The DNA of the CDR3 is TGCAGCGCCCGTGAATCCGGGGGCTCAACAGATACGCAGTATTTT. The V and J genes are TRBV29-1 and TRBJ2-3; tentatively, D is TRBD1 or TRBD2 (6 bases each). The CDR3 contains 15 residues. Germline V gene sequence: CDR1 SQVTM, CDR2 ANQGSEA. The V end was cut by 7 bases, the J end by 3 bases, with 20 bases between.

This clone was seen only once. The chain joins TRBV14 to TRBJ2-5; 8 bases are shared with TRBD1. The V gene end was trimmed by 4 bases and the J gene end by 3 bases; junction bases not matched to a gene: 7. CDR3 length: 15 amino acids. Germline assignment: CDR1 SGHDN and CDR2 FVKESK. CDR3 in DNA: TGTGCCAGCAGCCGCACAGGGGGGAAAAAAGAGACCCAGTACTTC. Amino acids: CASSRTGGKKETQYF.

The chain couples TRBV7-9 to TRBJ1-6; no clear D. V dropped 4 bases and J dropped 0 bases, with 10 bases sitting between them. The CDR3 runs to 16 residues. Germline lookup yields CDR1 SEHNR and CDR2 FQNEAQ (reference sequence). This CDR3 is CASSSLSRSYNSPLHF. In DNA form, the CDR3 reads TGTGCCAGCAGCTCCCTATCGCGCTCCTATAATTCACCCCTCCACTTT.

In this sample, this clone turned up a few times. The V call is TRBV6-4, the J call TRBJ2-2; D might be TRBD1 or TRBD2, each matching 5 bases. Per the germline V gene, CDR1 is MRHNA and CDR2 is SNTAGT. Trimming took off 6 bases at V and 3 bases at J, with 20 bases between the two ends. The CDR3 sequence is 17 residues long. DNA for the CDR3: TGTGCCAGCAGCCGGTCGGGGCCAGGCACGGACACCGGGGAGCTGTTTTTT. Protein: CASSRSGPGTDTGELFF.

This chain uses TRBV2 with TRBJ2-5; a weak D match, TRBD2 (7 bases). Germline loops: CDR1 SNHLY, CDR2 FYNNEI. The CDR3 runs to 15 residues. Trimming removed 7 bases at V and 4 bases at J, with 19 bases between. The CDR3 DNA is TGTGCCAGCATGAAGAAACGGGGGGCCGGAGAGACCCAGTACTTC. Translating it yields CASMKKRGAGETQYF.

The table lists this clone with a few counts. The chain links TRBV11-2 to TRBJ1-5, with 8 bases fitting TRBD1. V shed 1 base, J shed 6 bases, and the junction held 2 bases outside the gene matches. This CDR3 has 14 residues. From germline, CDR1 is SGHAT and CDR2 FQNNGV. The chain's CDR3 is CASSLGQGTQPQHF. In DNA, the CDR3 is TGTGCCAGCAGCTTAGGACAGGGGACTCAGCCCCAGCATTTT.

The chain uses TRBV7-9 and TRBJ2-5, with 7 nucleotides matching TRBD1. In germline, CDR1 is SEHNR, CDR2 FQNEAQ (reference sequence). V lost 10 bases and J lost 2; bases outside the gene matches: 7. The CDR3 runs to 13 residues. The CDR3 sequence: CANLGQDQETQYF. In nucleotides, the CDR3 is TGTGCCAACTTAGGACAGGATCAAGAGACCCAGTACTTC.

The genes are TRBV13 and TRBJ2-3; D assignment may be TRBD1 or TRBD2 (5 bases each). Trimming stripped 5 bases from V and 1 base from J, with 19 bases between. CDR3 length equals 17 residues. Germline CDR1 is PRHDT and CDR2 is FYEKMQ (reference sequence). The CDR3 reads CASSRGTATFGTDTQYF. The CDR3 nucleotides are TGTGCCAGCAGCAGAGGGACGGCAACGTTTGGCACAGATACGCAGTATTTT.

This chain uses TRBV6-1 with TRBJ2-2; D may match TRBD1 or TRBD2 (6 bases each). The CDR3 contains 14 residues. V lost 2 bases to trimming and J lost 6 bases, with 10 bases between them. The germline V gene has CDR1 MNHNS and CDR2 SASEGT. CDR3 sequence (DNA): TGTGCCAGCAGTGAAATGAGGGGGGCCGGGGAGCTGTTTTTT. Translated: CASSEMRGAGELFF.

This chain uses TRBV7-6 with TRBJ1-1; possible D gene TRBD1, 5 bases. V dropped 1 base and J dropped 6 bases, with 15 bases sitting between them. Per the germline V gene, CDR1 is SGHVS and CDR2 is FNYEAQ. The CDR3 has 15 amino acids. CDR3 residues: CASSLEAGFVAEAFF. CDR3 nucleotides: TGTGCCAGCAGCTTAGAGGCAGGGTTCGTCGCTGAAGCTTTCTTT.

The CDR3 region is CASSEVRGPTANYGYTF. The CDR3 DNA is TGTGCCAGCAGTGAAGTGAGGGGGCCTACCGCTAACTATGGCTACACCTTC. The chain is built from TRBV6-1 and TRBJ1-2, with 7 bases identical to TRBD1. Germline assignment: CDR1 MNHNS and CDR2 SASEGT. V trimming: 1 base; J trimming: 0 bases; junction bases outside the gene matches: 8. The CDR3 runs to 17 residues.

V and J are TRBV7-2 and TRBJ1-6, with TRBD1 identical over 8 bases. Trimming removed 5 bases from V and 6 bases from J; junction bases left unmatched: 9. The CDR3 runs 16 residues. Germline V gives CDR1 SGHTA, CDR2 FQGNSA. The DNA for the CDR3 is TGTGCCAGCAGCCGTCAAGGGACAGGATCTAATTCACCCCTCCACTTT. It yields the protein CASSRQGTGSNSPLHF. Based on the CDR3 plus reference TRBV7-2 and TRBJ1-6, the full variable domain is GAGVSQSPSNKVTEKGKDVELRCDPISGHTALYWYRQSLGQGLEFLIYFQGNSAPDKSGLPSDRFSAERTGGSVSTLTIQRTQQEDSAVYLCASSRQGTGSNSPLHFGNGTRLTVT.

This clone was seen just once. This sequence joins TRBV19 and TRBJ1-4; TRBD1 is a possible D gene (6 bases). This CDR3 region has 16 residues. The V gene lost 3 bases and the J gene lost 5 bases, with 16 bases spanning the gap. Germline lookup yields CDR1 LNHDA and CDR2 SQIVND (reference sequence). The CDR3 DNA reads TGTGCCAGTAGTATGAATCCGAGGGGGTACAATGAAAAACTGTTTTTT. Translated, it gives CASSMNPRGYNEKLFF.

The chain recombines TRBV7-8 with TRBJ2-5; D not certain. V lost 6 bases and J 4 bases, leaving 24 bases between the germline ends. This CDR3 contains 17 residues. CDR1 SGHVS and CDR2 FQNEAQ come from the germline V gene. This CDR3 reads CASRLRTDIGGRETQYF. The CDR3 DNA is TGTGCCAGCAGACTAAGGACCGATATAGGTGGAAGAGAGACCCAGTACTTC.